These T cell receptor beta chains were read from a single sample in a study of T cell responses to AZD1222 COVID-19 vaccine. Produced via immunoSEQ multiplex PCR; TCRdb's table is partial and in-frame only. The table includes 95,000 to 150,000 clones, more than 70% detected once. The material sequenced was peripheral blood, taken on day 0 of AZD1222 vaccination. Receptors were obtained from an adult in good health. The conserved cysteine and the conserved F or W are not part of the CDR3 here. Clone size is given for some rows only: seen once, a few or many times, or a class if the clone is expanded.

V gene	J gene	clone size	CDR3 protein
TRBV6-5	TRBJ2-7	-	ASRAQRAREQY
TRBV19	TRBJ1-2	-	ASSDRDRGSNYGYT
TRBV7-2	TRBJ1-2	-	ASSLRQGAGRGYT
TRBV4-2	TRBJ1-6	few	ASSQVHAGTGNSPLH
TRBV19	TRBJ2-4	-	ASSADRGNIQY
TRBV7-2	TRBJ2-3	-	ASSLGTTSTDTQY
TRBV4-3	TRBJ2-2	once	ASSQDSGGSTGELF
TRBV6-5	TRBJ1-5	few	ASSSSYLGGQPQH
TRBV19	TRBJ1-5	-	ASSIFGQPQH
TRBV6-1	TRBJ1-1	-	ASSDTLRGAF
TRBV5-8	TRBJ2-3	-	ASSRDYTDTQY
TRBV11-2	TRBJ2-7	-	ASSPNSGPTYEQY
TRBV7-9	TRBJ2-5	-	ASSRRTRAQETQY
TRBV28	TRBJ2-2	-	ASTSQGNTGELF
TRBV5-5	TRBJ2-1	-	ASSSTGNFYNEQF
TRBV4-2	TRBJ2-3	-	ASSQDGTAMDTQY
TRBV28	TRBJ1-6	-	ASSLIPRNSPLH
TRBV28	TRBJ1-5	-	ASSDRTVNQPQH
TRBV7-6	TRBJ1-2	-	ASSLTAGLNYGYT
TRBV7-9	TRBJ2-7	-	ASSLPGQPYEQY
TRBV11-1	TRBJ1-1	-	ASRPTGFSEAF
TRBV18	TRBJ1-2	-	ASSPGQGHGYT
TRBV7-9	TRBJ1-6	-	ASSLDGGYSYNSPLH
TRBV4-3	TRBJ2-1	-	ASSQATGSRSFEQF
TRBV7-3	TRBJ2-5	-	ASSLNLGETQY
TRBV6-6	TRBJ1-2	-	ASSYGTGGPNYGYT